The present entry profiles one T cell receptor beta chain with its context. Its antigen is unknown. TCRdb itself ran the reads through MiXCR, one entry per CDR3 protein. The data contain about 71,000 distinct CDR3 sequences, 20% of them seen just once; the ten biggest clones take up 8.3%. This entry is derived from a study of type 1 regulatory T cells. On the study more broadly: An in vitro protocol generated T-allo10, a Tr1-enriched, alloantigen-specific CD4 T cell product. The study, taken as a whole, reports: Tr1 cells had a more restricted TCR repertoire than non-Tr1 cells.

Sequencing was carried out using cultured type 1 regulatory T (Tr1) cells, either the whole culture or a sorted fraction (not recorded which). The clonotype comes from a human donor in good health.

Here the CDR3 DNA reads TGTGCCAGCACCCAAGCAGCGGGAGGGCCCACAGATACGCAGTATTTT. As protein: CASTQAAGGPTDTQYF. This rearrangement joins TRBV7-9 to TRBJ2-3; the match to TRBD2 covers 10 bases. V was clipped by 7 bases and J by 2 bases; unmatched bases: 9. CDR1 and CDR2 (germline): SEHNR, FQNEAQ (reference sequence). This CDR3 contains 16 residues. Based on the CDR3 plus reference TRBV7-9 and TRBJ2-3, the full variable domain is DTGVSQNPRHKITKRGQNVTFRCDPISEHNRLYWYRQTLGQGPEFLTYFQNEAQLEKSRLLSDRFSAERPKGSFSTLEIQRTEQGDSAMYLCASTQAAGGPTDTQYFGPGTRLTVL.